The next 6 T cell receptor beta chains were all read from a single sample in a study of T cells after yellow fever vaccination. In TCRdb, the 5' RACE reads were re-called with MiXCR into one record per CDR3 protein. Of some 110,000 distinct CDR3 sequences in the sample, 6.5% to 9% were seen once. This material consisted of CD4+ T cells sorted from PBMCs, taken approximately 47 days after the first yellow fever vaccination. These receptors were taken from a man younger than 35 who received the YFV17D yellow fever vaccine.

This clonotype was seen many times. The gene calls are TRBV29-1 and TRBJ2-7, with D unresolved. Germline V lookup: CDR1 SQVTM, CDR2 ANQGSEA. V was shortened by 4 bases and J by 4 bases, with 14 bases between the two germline ends. The CDR3 spans 13 residues. CDR3 sequence: CSVANLGQYEQYF. CDR3 nucleotides: TGCAGCGTTGCCAATTTGGGCCAGTACGAGCAGTACTTC.

This clonotype was picked up many times. The rearrangement uses TRBV5-5 and TRBJ1-6; D gene ambiguous. The CDR3 consists of 13 residues. Germline assignment: CDR1 SGHKS and CDR2 YYEKEE (reference sequence). The V gene lost 2 bases and the J gene lost 8 bases, with 8 bases spanning the gap. CDR3 amino acids: CASSFGVDSPLHF. DNA for the CDR3: TGTGCCAGCAGCTTCGGTGTAGATTCACCCCTCCACTTT.

The J gene is TRBJ1-4, the V gene TRBV7-8; D perhaps matches TRBD1 (5 bases). V was cut by 5 bases and J by 7 bases, with 23 bases left in between. CDR3 length: 17 amino acids. Germline assignment: CDR1 SGHVS and CDR2 FQNEAQ. The chain's CDR3 is CASSPRGAGLIPEKLFF. Here the CDR3 DNA reads TGTGCCAGCAGCCCTCGTGGGGCAGGTCTGATTCCTGAAAAACTGTTTTTT.

The J gene is TRBJ2-1, the V gene TRBV4-1; D uncertain. Trimming removed 1 base from V and 8 bases from J, with 12 bases in between. Germline assignment: CDR1 MGHRA and CDR2 YSYEKL. This CDR3 spans 14 amino acids. This CDR3 reads CASSQGPSRDEQFF. DNA for the CDR3: TGCGCCAGCAGCCAAGGCCCGAGTCGGGATGAGCAGTTCTTC.

The chain joins TRBV7-8 to TRBJ1-1; tentatively, D is TRBD1 (5 bases). The V and J ends lost 5 bases and 10 bases respectively, with 11 bases between them. The CDR3 covers 11 residues. Germline values: CDR1 SGHVS, CDR2 FQNEAQ. The CDR3: CASSLLGAAFF. The CDR3 DNA follows: TGTGCCAGCAGCCTTTTAGGGGCAGCTTTCTTT. Supplemented by reference TRBV7-8 and TRBJ1-1, the full variable domain reads GAGVSQSPRYKVAKRGQDVALRCDPISGHVSLFWYQQALGQGPEFLTYFQNEAQLDKSGLPSDRFFAERPEGSVSTLKIQRTQQEDSAVYLCASSLLGAAFFGQGTRLTVV.

At least ten counts were recorded for this clonotype. The V call is TRBV7-6, the J call TRBJ2-2; D assignment may be TRBD1 or TRBD2 (6 bases each). The CDR3 is made up of 17 amino acids. Germline V gives CDR1 SGHVS, CDR2 FNYEAQ. The V gene lost 6 bases and the J gene lost 1 base, with 18 bases spanning the gap. The CDR3 nucleotides read TGTGCCAGCAGTCTTCAAGGGGGGCGAAGGAACACCGGGGAGCTGTTTTTT. Its translation: CASSLQGGRRNTGELFF.